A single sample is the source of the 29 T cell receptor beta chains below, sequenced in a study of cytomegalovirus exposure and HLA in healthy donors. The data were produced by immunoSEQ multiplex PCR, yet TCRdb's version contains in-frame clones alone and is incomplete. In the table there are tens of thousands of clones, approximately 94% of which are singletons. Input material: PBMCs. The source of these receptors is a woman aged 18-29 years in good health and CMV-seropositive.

The CDR3 DNA is TGTGCCAGCAGCTTACACCCCAGCGGGGATAGTGCAGATACGCAGTATTTT. Translating gives CASSLHPSGDSADTQYF. The chain joins TRBV7-6 to TRBJ2-3; TRBD2 agrees at 7 bases. Trimming cost V 2 bases and J 4 bases; bases outside gene matches: 12. Looked up from germline, CDR1 is SGHVS and CDR2 is FNYEAQ. The CDR3 has 17 amino acids.

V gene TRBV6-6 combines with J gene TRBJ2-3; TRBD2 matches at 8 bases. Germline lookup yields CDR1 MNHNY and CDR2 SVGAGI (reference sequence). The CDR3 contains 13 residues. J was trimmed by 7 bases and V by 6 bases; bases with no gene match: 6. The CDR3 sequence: CASRPGGAYTQYF. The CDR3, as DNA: TGTGCCAGCAGGCCCGGGGGGGCGTATACGCAGTATTTT.

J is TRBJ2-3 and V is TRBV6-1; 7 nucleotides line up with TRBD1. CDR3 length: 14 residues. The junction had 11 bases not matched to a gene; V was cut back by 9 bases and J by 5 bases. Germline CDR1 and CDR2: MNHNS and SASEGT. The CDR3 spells CASTGTAFRDTQYF. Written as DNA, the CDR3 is TGTGCCAGTACCGGGACAGCCTTTAGAGATACGCAGTATTTT.

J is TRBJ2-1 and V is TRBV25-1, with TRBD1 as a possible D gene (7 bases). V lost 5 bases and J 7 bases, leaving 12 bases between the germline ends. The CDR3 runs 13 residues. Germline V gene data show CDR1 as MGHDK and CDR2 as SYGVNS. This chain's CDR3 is CASSIPGGNEQFF. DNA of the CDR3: TGTGCCAGCAGTATCCCAGGGGGGAATGAGCAGTTCTTC.

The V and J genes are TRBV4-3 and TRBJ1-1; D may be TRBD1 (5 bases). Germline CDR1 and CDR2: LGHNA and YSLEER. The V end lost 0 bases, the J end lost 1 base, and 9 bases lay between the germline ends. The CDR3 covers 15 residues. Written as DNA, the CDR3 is TGCGCCAGCAGCCAAGACAGGGTGTCGAACACTGAAGCTTTCTTT. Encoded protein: CASSQDRVSNTEAFF.

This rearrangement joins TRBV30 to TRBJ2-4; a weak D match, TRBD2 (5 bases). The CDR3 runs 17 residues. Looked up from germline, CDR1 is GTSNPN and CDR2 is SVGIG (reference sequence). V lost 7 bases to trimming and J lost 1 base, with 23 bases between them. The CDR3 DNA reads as TGTGCCTTTCTAGGAGGCGCGGTCGGATGGGCCAAAAACATTCAGTACTTC. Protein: CAFLGGAVGWAKNIQYF.

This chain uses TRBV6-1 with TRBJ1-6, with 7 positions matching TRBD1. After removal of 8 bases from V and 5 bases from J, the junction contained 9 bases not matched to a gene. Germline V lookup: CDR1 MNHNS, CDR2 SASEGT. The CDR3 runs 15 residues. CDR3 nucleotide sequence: TGTGCCAGCTCCCACGATGACAGGGATAATTCACCCCTCCACTTT. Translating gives CASSHDDRDNSPLHF.

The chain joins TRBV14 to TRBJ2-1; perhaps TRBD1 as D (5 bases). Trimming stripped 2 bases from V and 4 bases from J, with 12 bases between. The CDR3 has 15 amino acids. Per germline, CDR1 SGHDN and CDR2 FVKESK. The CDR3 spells CASSQRQGGYNEQFF. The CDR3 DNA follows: TGTGCCAGCAGCCAACGGCAGGGTGGGTACAATGAGCAGTTCTTC.

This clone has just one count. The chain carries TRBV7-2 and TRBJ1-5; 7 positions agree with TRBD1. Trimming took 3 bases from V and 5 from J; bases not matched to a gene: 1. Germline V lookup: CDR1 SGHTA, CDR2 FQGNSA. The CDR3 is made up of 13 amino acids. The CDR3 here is CASSLQGDQPQHF. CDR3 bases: TGTGCCAGCAGCTTGCAGGGGGATCAGCCCCAGCATTTT.

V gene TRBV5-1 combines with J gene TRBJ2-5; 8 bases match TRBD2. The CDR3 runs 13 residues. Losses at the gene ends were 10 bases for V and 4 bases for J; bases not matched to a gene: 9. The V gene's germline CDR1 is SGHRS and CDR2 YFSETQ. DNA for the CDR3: TGCGCCGCAGCAAGGCTAGCGGGAGAGACCCAGTACTTC. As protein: CAAARLAGETQYF.

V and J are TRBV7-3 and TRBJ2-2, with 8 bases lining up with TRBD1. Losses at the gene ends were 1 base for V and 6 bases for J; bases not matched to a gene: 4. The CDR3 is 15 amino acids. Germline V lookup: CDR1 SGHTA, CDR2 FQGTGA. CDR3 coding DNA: TGTGCCAGCAGCTTAATGCAGGGGGCAGCCGGGGAGCTGTTTTTT. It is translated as CASSLMQGAAGELFF.

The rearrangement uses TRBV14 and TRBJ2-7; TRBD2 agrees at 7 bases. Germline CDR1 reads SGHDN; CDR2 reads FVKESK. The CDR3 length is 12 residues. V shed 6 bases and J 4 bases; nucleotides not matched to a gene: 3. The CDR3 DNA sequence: TGTGCCAGCAGGGGAGGGGAATACGAGCAGTACTTC. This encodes CASRGGEYEQYF.

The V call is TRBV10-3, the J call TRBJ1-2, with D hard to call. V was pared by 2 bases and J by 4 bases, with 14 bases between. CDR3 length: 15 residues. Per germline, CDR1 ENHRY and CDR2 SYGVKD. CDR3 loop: CAISESSTAVYGYTF. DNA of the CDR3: TGTGCCATCAGTGAGAGTAGCACGGCGGTCTATGGCTACACCTTC.

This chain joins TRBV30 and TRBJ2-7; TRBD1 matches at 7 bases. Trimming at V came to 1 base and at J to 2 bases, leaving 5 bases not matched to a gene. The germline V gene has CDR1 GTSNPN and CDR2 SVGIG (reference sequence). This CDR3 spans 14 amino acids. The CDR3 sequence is CAWSGTGDPYEQYF. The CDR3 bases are TGTGCCTGGAGTGGCACAGGGGATCCCTACGAGCAGTACTTC.

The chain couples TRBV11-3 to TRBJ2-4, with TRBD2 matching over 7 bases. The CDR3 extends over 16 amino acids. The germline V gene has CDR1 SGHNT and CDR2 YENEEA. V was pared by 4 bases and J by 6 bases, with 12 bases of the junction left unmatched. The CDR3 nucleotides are TGTGCCAGCAGCTCGCGGGCTAGCGGAGAGCGAAACATTCAGTACTTC. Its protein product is CASSSRASGERNIQYF. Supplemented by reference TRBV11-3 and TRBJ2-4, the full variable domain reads EAGVVQSPRYKIIEKKQPVAFWCNPISGHNTLYWYLQNLGQGPELLIRYENEEAVDDSQLPKDRFSAERLKGVDSTLKIQPAELGDSAVYLCASSSRASGERNIQYFGAGTRLSVL.

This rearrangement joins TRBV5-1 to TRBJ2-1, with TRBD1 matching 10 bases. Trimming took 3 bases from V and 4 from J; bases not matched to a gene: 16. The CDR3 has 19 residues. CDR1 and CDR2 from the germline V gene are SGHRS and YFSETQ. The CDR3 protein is CASSSPRDRGSFGYNEQFF. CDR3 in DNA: TGCGCCAGCAGCTCCCCCCGGGACAGGGGTTCATTCGGGTACAATGAGCAGTTCTTC.

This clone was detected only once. Here the CDR3 DNA reads TGTGCCAGCAGAGGCGGAGAGGATGGCTACACCTTC. Translated, it gives CASRGGEDGYTF. The V call is TRBV6-6, the J call TRBJ1-2; no firm D call. CDR3 length: 12 residues. V lost 6 bases and J 6 bases, leaving 11 bases between the germline ends. Germline-derived CDR1 and CDR2 are MNHNY and SVGAGI (reference sequence).

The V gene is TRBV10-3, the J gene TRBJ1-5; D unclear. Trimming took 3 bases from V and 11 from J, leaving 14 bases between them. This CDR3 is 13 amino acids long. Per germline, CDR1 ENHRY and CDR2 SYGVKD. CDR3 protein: CAISDSDPRSQHF. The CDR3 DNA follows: TGTGCCATCAGTGACAGTGACCCGAGGTCCCAGCATTTT.

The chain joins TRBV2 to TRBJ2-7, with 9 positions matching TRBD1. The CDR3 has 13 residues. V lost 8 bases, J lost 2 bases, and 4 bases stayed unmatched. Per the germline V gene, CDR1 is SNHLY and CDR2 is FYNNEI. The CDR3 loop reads CASGRQGAYEQYF. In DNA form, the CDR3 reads TGTGCCAGCGGTAGACAGGGGGCCTACGAGCAGTACTTC.

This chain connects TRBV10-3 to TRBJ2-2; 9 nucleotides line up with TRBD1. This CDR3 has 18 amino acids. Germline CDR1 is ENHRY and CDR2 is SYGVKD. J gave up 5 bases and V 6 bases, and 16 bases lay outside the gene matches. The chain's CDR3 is CAIRTLGGTGYKTGELFF. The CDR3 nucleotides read TGTGCCATCAGGACCCTAGGCGGGACAGGGTATAAGACCGGGGAGCTGTTTTTT.

CDR3 loop: CASSFAPRQAYGYTF. For the CDR3, the DNA is TGTGCCAGCAGCTTCGCCCCGAGACAGGCCTATGGCTACACCTTC. This chain links TRBV11-2 with TRBJ1-2; D may be TRBD1 (6 bases). The CDR3 spans 15 residues. V lost 3 bases to trimming and J lost 4 bases, with 15 bases between them. The germline V gene encodes CDR1 SGHAT and CDR2 FQNNGV.

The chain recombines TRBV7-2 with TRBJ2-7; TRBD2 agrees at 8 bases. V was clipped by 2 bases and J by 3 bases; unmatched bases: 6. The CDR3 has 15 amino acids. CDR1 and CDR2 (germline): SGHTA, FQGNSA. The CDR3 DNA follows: TGTGCCAGCAGCTTAACCAGCGGGAGCGGCTACGAGCAGTACTTC. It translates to CASSLTSGSGYEQYF.

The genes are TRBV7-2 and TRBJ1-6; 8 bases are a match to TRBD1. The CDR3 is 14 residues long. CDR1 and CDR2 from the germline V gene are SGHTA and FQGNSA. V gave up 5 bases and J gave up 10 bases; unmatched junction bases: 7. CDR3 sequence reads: CASSLGQGWSPLHF. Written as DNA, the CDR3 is TGTGCCAGCAGCCTTGGACAGGGCTGGTCACCCCTCCACTTT.

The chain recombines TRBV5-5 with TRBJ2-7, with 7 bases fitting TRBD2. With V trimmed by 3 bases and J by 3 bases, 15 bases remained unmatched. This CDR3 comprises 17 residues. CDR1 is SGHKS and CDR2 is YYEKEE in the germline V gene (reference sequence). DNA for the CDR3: TGTGCCAGCAGCTCATCGGTCCGGGGACGGGGGGTCTACGAGCAGTACTTC. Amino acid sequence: CASSSSVRGRGVYEQYF.

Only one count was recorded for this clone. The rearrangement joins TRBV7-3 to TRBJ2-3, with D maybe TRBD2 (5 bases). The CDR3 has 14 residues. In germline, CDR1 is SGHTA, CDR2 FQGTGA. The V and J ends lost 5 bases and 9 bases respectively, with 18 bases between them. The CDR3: CASSVGPSGETQYF. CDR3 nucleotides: TGTGCCAGCAGCGTCGGGCCCTCCGGGGAAACGCAGTATTTT.

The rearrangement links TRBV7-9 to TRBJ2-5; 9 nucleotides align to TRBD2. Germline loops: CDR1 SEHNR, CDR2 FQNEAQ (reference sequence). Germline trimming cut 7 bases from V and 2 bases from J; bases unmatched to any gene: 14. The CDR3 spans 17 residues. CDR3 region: CASTPLAGGRPQETQYF. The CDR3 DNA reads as TGTGCCAGCACCCCGTTGGCGGGGGGGCGACCACAAGAGACCCAGTACTTC.

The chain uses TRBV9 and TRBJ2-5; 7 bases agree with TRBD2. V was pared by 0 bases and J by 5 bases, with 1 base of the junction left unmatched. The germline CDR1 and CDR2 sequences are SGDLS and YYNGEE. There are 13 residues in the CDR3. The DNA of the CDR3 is TGTGCCAGCAGCGTAGTTAGCGGGGAGACCCAGTACTTC. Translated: CASSVVSGETQYF.

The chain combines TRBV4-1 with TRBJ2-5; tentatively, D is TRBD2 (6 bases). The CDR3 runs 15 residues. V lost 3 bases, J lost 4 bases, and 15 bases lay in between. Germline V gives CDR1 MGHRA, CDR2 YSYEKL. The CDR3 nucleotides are TGCGCCAGCAGCCAGATAGGAGGGCAGGGAGAGACCCAGTACTTC. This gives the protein CASSQIGGQGETQYF.

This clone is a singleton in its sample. This CDR3 is CAISESSQGGGEQFF. The CDR3 nucleotides read TGTGCCATCAGTGAGTCTTCACAGGGTGGTGGTGAGCAGTTCTTC. J is TRBJ2-1 and V is TRBV10-3; TRBD1 is a possible D gene (6 bases). From germline, CDR1 is ENHRY and CDR2 SYGVKD. V was pared by 0 bases and J by 9 bases, with 15 bases between. The CDR3 length is 15 residues.